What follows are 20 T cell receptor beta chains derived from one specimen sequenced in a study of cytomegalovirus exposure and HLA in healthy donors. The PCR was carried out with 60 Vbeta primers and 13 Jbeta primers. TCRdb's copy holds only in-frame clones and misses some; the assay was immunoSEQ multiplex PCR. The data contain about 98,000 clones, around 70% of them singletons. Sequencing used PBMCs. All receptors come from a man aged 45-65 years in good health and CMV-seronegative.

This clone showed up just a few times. This chain's CDR3 is CASSEVSWGRERNTEAFF. The CDR3, as DNA: TGTGCCAGCAGTGAAGTAAGTTGGGGTCGGGAGAGGAACACTGAAGCTTTCTTT. The chain combines TRBV6-1 with TRBJ1-1; D remains ambiguous. Germline V lookup: CDR1 MNHNS, CDR2 SASEGT. The CDR3 is made up of 18 amino acids. Trimming left V 1 base short and J 1 base short, with 19 bases between.

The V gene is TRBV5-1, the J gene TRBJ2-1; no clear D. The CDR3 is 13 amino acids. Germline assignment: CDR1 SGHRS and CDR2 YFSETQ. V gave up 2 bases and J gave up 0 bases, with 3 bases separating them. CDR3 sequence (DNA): TGCGCCAGCAGCTTCGGCTCCTACAATGAGCAGTTCTTC. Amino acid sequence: CASSFGSYNEQFF. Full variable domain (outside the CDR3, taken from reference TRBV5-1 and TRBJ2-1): KAGVTQTPRYLIKTRGQQVTLSCSPISGHRSVSWYQQTPGQGLQFLFEYFSETQRNKGNFPGRFSGRQFSNSRSEMNVSTLELGDSALYLCASSFGSYNEQFFGPGTRLTVL.

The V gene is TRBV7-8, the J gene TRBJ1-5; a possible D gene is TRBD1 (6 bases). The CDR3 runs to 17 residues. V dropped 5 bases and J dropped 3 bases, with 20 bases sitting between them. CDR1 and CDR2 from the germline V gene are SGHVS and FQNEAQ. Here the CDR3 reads CASSPTPGRGNNQPQHF. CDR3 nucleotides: TGTGCCAGCAGCCCTACCCCCGGCAGGGGCAACAATCAGCCCCAGCATTTT.

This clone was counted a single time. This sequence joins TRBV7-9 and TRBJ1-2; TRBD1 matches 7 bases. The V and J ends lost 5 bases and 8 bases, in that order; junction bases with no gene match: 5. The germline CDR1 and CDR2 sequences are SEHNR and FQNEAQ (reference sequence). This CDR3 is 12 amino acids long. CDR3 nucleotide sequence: TGTGCCAGCAGCCCAGGGACAGCAGGCTACACCTTC. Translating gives CASSPGTAGYTF.

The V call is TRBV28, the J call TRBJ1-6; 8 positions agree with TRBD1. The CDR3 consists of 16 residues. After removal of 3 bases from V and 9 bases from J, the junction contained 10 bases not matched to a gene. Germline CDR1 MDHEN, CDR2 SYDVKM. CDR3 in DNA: TGTGCCAGCAGTTTTTCCTCCGGGACAGGTCGTTCACCCCTCCACTTT. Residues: CASSFSSGTGRSPLHF.

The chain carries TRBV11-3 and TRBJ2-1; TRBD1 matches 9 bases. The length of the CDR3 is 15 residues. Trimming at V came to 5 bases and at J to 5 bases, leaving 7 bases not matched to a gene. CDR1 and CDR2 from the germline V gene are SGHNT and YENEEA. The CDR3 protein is CASSAGQGLNNEQFF. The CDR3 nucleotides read TGTGCCAGCAGCGCCGGACAGGGGCTCAACAATGAGCAGTTCTTC. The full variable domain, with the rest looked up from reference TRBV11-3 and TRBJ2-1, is EAGVVQSPRYKIIEKKQPVAFWCNPISGHNTLYWYLQNLGQGPELLIRYENEEAVDDSQLPKDRFSAERLKGVDSTLKIQPAELGDSAVYLCASSAGQGLNNEQFFGPGTRLTVL.

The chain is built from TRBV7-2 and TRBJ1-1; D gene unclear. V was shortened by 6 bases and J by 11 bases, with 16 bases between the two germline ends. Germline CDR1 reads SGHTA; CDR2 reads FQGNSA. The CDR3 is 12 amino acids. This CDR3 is CASSRLARLAFF. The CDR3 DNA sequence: TGTGCCAGCAGTCGACTGGCCCGATTGGCTTTCTTT. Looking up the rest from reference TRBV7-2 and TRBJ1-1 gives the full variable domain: GAGVSQSPSNKVTEKGKDVELRCDPISGHTALYWYRQSLGQGLEFLIYFQGNSAPDKSGLPSDRFSAERTGGSVSTLTIQRTQQEDSAVYLCASSRLARLAFFGQGTRLTVV.

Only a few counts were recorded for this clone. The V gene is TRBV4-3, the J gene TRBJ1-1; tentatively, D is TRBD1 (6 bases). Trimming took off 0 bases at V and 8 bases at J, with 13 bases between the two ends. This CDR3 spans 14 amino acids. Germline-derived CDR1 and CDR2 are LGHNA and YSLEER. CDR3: CASSQDRGADEAFF. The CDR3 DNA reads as TGCGCCAGCAGCCAAGATCGGGGGGCAGACGAAGCTTTCTTT.

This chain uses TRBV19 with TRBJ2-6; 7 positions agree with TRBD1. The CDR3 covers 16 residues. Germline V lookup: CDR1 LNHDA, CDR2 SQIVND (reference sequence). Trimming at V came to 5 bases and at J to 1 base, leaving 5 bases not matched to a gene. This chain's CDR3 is CASSPDRVSGANVLTF. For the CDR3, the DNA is TGTGCCAGTAGTCCCGACAGGGTGTCTGGGGCCAACGTCCTGACTTTC.

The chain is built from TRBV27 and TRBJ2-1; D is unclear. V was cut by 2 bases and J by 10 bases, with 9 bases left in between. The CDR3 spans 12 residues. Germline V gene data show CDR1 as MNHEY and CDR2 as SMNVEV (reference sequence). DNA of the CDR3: TGTGCCAGCAGTTTAGTTTTCGGGGAGCAGTTCTTC. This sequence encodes CASSLVFGEQFF.

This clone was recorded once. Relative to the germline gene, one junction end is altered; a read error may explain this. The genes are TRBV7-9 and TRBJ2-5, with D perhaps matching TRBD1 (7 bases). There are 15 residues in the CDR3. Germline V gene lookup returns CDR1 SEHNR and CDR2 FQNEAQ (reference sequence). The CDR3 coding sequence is TGTTCCAGCAGTTACCCCGGAGGGGGCACCGAGACCCAGTACTTC. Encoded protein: CSSSYPGGGTETQYF.

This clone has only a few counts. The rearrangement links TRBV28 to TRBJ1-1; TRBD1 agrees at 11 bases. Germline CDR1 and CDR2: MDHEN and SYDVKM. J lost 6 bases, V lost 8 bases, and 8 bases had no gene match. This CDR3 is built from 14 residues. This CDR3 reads CASSADRGPAEAFF. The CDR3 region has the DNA TGTGCCAGCTCGGCGGACAGGGGGCCGGCTGAAGCTTTCTTT.

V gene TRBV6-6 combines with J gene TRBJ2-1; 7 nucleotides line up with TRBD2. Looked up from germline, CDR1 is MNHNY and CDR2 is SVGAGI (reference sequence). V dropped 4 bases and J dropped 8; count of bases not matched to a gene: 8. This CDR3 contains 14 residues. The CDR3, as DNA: TGTGCCAGCAGTTGGCGGGGAGGGAGGGATGAGCAGTTCTTC. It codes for CASSWRGGRDEQFF.

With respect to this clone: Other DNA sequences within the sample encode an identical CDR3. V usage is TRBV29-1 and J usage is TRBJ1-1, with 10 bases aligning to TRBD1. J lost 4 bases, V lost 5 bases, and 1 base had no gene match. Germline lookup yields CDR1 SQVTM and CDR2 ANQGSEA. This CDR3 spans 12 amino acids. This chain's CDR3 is CSVRTGGTEAFF. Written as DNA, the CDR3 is TGCAGCGTTAGGACAGGGGGCACTGAAGCTTTCTTT. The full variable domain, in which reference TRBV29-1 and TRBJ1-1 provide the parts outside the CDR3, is SAVISQKPSRDICQRGTSLTIQCQVDSQVTMMFWYRQQPGQSLTLIATANQGSEATYESGFVIDKFPISRPNLTFSTLTVSNMSPEDSSIYLCSVRTGGTEAFFGQGTRLTVV.

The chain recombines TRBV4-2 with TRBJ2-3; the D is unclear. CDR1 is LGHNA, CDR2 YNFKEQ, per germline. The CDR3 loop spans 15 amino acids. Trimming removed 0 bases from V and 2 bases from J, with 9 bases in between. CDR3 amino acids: CASSQEWATTDTQYF. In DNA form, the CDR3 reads TGTGCCAGCAGCCAAGAGTGGGCGACCACAGATACGCAGTATTTT.

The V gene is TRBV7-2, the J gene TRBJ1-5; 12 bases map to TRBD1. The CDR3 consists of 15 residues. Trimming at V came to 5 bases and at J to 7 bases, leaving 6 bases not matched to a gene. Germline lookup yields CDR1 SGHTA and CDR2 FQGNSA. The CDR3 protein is CASSRDRGLGQPQHF. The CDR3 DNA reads TGTGCCAGCAGCCGGGACAGGGGGCTAGGGCAGCCCCAGCATTTT.

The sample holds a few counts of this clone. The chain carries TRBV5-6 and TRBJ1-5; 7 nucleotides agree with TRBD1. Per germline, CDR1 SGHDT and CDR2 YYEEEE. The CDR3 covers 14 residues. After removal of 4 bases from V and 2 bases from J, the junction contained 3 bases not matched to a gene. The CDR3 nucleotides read TGTGCCAGCAGCCGTACAGGGGGCAATCAGCCCCAGCATTTT. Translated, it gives CASSRTGGNQPQHF.

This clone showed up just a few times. The CDR3 sequence: CASSRANGRTDSYNEQFF. The CDR3 DNA reads as TGCGCCAGCAGTCGGGCTAATGGGAGGACTGACTCCTACAATGAGCAGTTCTTC. The chain links TRBV5-1 to TRBJ2-1; TRBD2 is a possible D gene (6 bases). Germline values: CDR1 SGHRS, CDR2 YFSETQ. The CDR3 has 18 amino acids. V lost 5 bases to trimming and J lost 0 bases, with 21 bases between them.

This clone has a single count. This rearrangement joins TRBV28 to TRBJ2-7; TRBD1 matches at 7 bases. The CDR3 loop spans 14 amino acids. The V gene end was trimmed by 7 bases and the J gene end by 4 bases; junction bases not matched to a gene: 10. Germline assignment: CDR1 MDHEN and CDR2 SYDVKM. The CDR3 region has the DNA TGTGCCAGCACCTTGGGACAGCACGTTTACGAGCAGTACTTC. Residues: CASTLGQHVYEQYF.

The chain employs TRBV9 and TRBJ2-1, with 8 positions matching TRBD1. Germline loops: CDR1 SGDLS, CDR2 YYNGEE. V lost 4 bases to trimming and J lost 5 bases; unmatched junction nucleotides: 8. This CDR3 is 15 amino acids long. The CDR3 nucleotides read TGTGCCAGCAGCCTCCGGACAGGGCCGAACAATGAGCAGTTCTTC. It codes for CASSLRTGPNNEQFF.